Below, one TCR beta chain is given with its context. Its antigen is undetermined. CDR1 is LGHNA, CDR2 YSLEER, per germline. J lost 2 bases, V lost 0 bases, and 7 bases had no gene match. CDR3 length: 17 residues. This sample was included in a study of T-cell memory formation after mild COVID-19. Constant-segment primers and 5'RACE yielded cDNA libraries for TCR alpha and TCR beta, each carrying sample barcodes and UMIs. Each CDR3 protein is one row after TCRdb ran MiXCR on the 5' RACE reads. Among roughly 350,000 distinct CDR3 sequences listed, about 13% were seen once. Findings and limits, study-wide: Some clones that responded were present in memory (sampled pre-infection), which suggests cross-reactive memory joined.

This chain uses TRBV4-3 with TRBJ2-3, with 8 positions matching TRBD2. The sample consisted of PBMCs or a T cell subset sorted from them (not recorded which). The clonotype comes from a man younger than 35 who had mild COVID-19 (a few samples of this study predate the infection). Cell type and time point are not known. This chain's CDR3 is CASSQDRGLVSTDTQYF. Here the CDR3 DNA reads TGCGCCAGCAGCCAAGATCGGGGACTAGTCTCCACAGATACGCAGTATTTT.